Reported below is one TCR beta chain. This sample was included in a study of T cell changes during pregnancy in multiple sclerosis. Using immunoSEQ multiplex PCR, the repertoire was profiled, and TCRdb retains in-frame clones only, with some absent. The sample contains 69,000 or so clones, roughly 91% of which appear only once. The sequences come from CD4+ T cells from peripheral blood mononuclear cells, collected in the third trimester of pregnancy. The TCR comes from a female donor in good health, enrolled as a control in a pregnancy study.

CDR3 DNA: TGTGCCAGTAGTATAGGAACTTTTGAGACTGAAGCTTTCTTT. It is translated as CASSIGTFETEAFF. The J gene is TRBJ1-1, the V gene TRBV19; no firm D call. Germline values: CDR1 LNHDA, CDR2 SQIVND (reference sequence). V lost 1 base to trimming and J lost 5 bases, with 11 bases between them. The CDR3 length is 14 residues.